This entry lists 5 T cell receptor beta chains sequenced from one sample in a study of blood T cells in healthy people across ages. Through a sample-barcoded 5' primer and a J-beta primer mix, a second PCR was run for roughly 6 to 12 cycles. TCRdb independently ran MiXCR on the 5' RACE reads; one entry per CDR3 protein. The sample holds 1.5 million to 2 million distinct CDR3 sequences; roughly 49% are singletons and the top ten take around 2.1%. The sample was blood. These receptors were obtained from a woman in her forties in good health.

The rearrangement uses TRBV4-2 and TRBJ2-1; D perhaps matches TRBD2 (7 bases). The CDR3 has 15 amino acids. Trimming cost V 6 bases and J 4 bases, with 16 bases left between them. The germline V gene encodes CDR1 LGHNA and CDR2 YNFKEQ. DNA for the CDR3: TGTGCCAGCAGTGGGTCGGCGGGGGCTTACAATGAGCAGTTCTTC. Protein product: CASSGSAGAYNEQFF.

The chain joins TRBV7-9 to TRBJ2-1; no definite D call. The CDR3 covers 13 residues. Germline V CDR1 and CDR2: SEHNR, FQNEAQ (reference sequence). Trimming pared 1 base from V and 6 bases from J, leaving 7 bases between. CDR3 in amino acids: CASSLDPSNEQFF. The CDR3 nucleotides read TGTGCCAGCAGCTTAGACCCTTCCAATGAGCAGTTCTTC. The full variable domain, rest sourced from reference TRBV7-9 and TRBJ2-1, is DTGVSQNPRHKITKRGQNVTFRCDPISEHNRLYWYRQTLGQGPEFLTYFQNEAQLEKSRLLSDRFSAERPKGSFSTLEIQRTEQGDSAMYLCASSLDPSNEQFFGPGTRLTVL.

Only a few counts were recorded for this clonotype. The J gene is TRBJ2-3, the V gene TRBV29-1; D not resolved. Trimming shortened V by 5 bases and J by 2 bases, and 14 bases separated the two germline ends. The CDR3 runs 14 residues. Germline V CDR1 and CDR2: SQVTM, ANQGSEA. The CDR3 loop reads CSVCWSLNTDTQYF. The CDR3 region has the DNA TGCAGCGTTTGTTGGTCCCTAAACACAGATACGCAGTATTTT.

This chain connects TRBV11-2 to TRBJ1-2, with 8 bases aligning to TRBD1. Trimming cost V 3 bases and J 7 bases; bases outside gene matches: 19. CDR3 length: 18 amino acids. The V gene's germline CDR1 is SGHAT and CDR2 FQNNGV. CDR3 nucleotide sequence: TGTGCCAGCAGCTTGGGGCCCGGGAATGTCCTGACAGGGGTTGGCTACACCTTC. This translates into CASSLGPGNVLTGVGYTF.

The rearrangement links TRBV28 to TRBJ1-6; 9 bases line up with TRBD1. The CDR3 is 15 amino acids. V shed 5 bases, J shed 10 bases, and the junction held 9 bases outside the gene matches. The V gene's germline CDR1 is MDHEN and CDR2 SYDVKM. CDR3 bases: TGTGCCAGCAGTAAAACAGGGGGCGCAGGATCACCCCTCCACTTT. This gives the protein CASSKTGGAGSPLHF.